This T cell receptor (beta chain) appears in the sequencing data of a study of blood T cell repertoires in COVID-19. In the study overall: Acute and convalescent COVID-19 specimens originated in the United States, Italy and Spain. Sources were T cells, B-cell-depleted T cells, or PBMCs; the material itself was cDNA or gDNA.

This clone was recorded once. Methods used by the authors: Quantification of nucleated cells was approximated via reference gene primer amplification. TCRdb's table, derived via immunoSEQ multiplex PCR, lists solely in-frame clones and lacks some. The V and J calls and clone size were taken over from that table, and D and trimming were inferred from the DNA. The sample lists approximately 120,000 clones; about 87% were seen once. V was shortened by 6 bases and J by 1 base, with 9 bases between the two germline ends. Germline loops: CDR1 SGHTA, CDR2 FQGNSA. The CDR3 runs to 13 residues. Material for sequencing was peripheral blood. The receptor was derived from a human donor in a cohort sampled during active COVID-19. The chain links TRBV7-2 to TRBJ1-2; D remains unclear. The CDR3 DNA reads as TGTGCCAGCAGGCTACTACTTAACTATGGCTACACCTTC. Translation gives CASRLLLNYGYTF. The complete variable domain, with remaining parts taken from reference TRBV7-2 and TRBJ1-2, reads GAGVSQSPSNKVTEKGKDVELRCDPISGHTALYWYRQSLGQGLEFLIYFQGNSAPDKSGLPSDRFSAERTGGSVSTLTIQRTQQEDSAVYLCASRLLLNYGYTFGSGTRLTVV.